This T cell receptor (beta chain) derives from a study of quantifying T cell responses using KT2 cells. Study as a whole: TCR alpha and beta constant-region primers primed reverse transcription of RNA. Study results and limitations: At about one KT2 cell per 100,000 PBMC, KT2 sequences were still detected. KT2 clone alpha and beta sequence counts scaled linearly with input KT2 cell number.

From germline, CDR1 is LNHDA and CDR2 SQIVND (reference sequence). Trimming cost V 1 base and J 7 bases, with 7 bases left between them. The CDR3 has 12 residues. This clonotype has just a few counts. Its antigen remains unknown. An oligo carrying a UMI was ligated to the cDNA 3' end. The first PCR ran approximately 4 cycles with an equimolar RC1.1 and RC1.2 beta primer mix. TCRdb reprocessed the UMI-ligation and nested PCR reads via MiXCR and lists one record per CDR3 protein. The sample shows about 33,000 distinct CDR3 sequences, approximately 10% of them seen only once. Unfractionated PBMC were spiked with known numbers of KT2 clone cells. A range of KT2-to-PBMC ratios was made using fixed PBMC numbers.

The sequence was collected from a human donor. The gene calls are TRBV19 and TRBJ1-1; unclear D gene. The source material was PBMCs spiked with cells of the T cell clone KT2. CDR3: CASSIGNREAFF. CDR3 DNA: TGTGCCAGTAGTATAGGCAACCGTGAAGCTTTCTTT.